This T cell receptor (beta chain) derives from a study of T cell responses to AZD1222 COVID-19 vaccine. The CDR3 covers 15 residues. Germline CDR1 and CDR2: SGHNT and YYREEE (reference sequence). V shed 4 bases and J 5 bases; nucleotides not matched to a gene: 9. Sequencing used immunoSEQ multiplex PCR; TCRdb keeps in-frame clones, though not all of them. The sample shows about 120,000 clones, 85% to 90% of them seen only once. Sequences were derived from peripheral blood, sampled on day 0 of AZD1222 vaccination. This chain uses TRBV5-4 with TRBJ2-3; 8 bases are a match to TRBD2. The TCR sequence derives from an adult in good health. The CDR3 region has the DNA TGTGCCAGCAGCCCGGACGGGGGGGTCTTAGATACGCAGTATTTT. The encoded protein is CASSPDGGVLDTQYF.